This T cell receptor beta chain was retrieved from a study of blood T cell repertoires in COVID-19. Only in-frame clones appear in the TCRdb table, and some are missing; sequencing was by immunoSEQ multiplex PCR. This repertoire shows around 200,000 clones, roughly 85% found once; its top ten account for approximately 11%. The CDR3 has 16 residues. V lost 3 bases and J 5 bases, leaving 20 bases between the germline ends. Germline loops: CDR1 MNHNS, CDR2 SASEGT. Sequences were obtained from peripheral blood. The chain employs TRBV6-1 and TRBJ2-7, with D tentatively TRBD1 (6 bases). This receptor was taken from a human donor with active or convalescent COVID-19. The donor label of this sample is uncertain. The CDR3 sequence: CASSDTIRTALDEQYF. DNA of the CDR3: TGTGCCAGCAGTGACACTATTCGGACAGCCCTGGACGAGCAGTACTTC.